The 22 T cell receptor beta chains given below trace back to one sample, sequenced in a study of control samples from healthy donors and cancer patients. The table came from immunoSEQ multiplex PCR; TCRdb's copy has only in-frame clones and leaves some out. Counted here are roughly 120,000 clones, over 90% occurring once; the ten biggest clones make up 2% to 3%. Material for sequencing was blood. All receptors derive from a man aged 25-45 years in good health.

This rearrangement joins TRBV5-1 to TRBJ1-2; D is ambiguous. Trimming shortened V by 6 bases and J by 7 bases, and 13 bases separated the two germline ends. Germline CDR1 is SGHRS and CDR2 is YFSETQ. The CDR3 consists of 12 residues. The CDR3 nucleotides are TGCGCCAGCACGACTCCTGAGGGTGGCTACACCTTC. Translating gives CASTTPEGGYTF.

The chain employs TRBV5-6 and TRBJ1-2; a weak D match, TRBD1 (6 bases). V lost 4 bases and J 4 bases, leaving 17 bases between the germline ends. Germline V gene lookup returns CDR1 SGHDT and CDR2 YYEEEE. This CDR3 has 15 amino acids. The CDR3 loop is CASSPPLGRGYGYTF. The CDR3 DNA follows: TGTGCCAGCAGCCCGCCCTTAGGCAGGGGCTATGGCTACACCTTC. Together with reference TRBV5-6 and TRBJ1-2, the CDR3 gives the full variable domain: DAGVTQSPTHLIKTRGQQVTLRCSPKSGHDTVSWYQQALGQGPQFIFQYYEEEERQRGNFPDRFSGHQFPNYSSELNVNALLLGDSALYLCASSPPLGRGYGYTFGSGTRLTVV.

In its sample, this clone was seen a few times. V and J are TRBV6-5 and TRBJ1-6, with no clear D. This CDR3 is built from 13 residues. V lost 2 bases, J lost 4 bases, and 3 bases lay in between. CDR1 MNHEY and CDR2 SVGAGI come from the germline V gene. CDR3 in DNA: TGTGCCAGCAGTTACGAATATAATTCACCCCTCCACTTT. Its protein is CASSYEYNSPLHF.

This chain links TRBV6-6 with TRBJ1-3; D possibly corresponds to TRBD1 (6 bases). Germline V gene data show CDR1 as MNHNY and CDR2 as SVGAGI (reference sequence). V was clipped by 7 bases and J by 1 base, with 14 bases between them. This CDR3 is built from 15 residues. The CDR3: CASKQQGYSGNTIYF. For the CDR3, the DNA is TGTGCCAGCAAACAACAGGGTTATTCTGGAAACACCATATATTTT.

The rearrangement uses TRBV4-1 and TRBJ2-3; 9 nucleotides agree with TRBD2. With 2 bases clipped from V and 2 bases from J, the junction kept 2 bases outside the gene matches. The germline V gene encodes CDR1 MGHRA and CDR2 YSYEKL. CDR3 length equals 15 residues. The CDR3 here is CASSQIAGVTDTQYF. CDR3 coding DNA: TGCGCCAGCAGCCAAATAGCGGGGGTCACAGATACGCAGTATTTT.

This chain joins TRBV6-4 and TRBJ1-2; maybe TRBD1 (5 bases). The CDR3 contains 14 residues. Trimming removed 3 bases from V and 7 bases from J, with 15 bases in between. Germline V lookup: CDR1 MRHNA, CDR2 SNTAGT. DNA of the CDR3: TGTGCCAGCAGTGAGACGGCAGGGCTGAGTGGCTACACCTTC. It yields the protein CASSETAGLSGYTF.

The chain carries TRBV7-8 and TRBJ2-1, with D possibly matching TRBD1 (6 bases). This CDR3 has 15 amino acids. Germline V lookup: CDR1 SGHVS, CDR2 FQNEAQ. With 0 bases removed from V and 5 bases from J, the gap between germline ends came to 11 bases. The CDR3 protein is CASSLAGGKHNEQFF. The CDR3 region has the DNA TGTGCCAGCAGCTTAGCAGGGGGTAAGCACAATGAGCAGTTCTTC.

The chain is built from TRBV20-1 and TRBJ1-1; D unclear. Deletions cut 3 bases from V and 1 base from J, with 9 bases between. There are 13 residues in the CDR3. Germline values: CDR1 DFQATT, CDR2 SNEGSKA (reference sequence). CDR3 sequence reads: CSASRYSNTEAFF. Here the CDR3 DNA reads TGCAGTGCTAGTCGGTACTCGAACACTGAAGCTTTCTTT.

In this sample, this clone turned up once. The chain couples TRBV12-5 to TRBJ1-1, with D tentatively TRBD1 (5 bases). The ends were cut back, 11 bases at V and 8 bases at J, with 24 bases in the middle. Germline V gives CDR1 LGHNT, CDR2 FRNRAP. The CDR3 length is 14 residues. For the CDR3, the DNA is TGTGCTGCAAATAGGGACGGCCCTTTGCAGGAAGCTTTCTTT. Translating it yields CAANRDGPLQEAFF.

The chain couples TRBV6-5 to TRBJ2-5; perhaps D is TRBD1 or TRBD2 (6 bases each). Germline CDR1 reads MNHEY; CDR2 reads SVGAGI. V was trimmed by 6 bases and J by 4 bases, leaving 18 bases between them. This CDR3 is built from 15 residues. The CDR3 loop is CASRLRNREAETQYF. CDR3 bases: TGTGCCAGCAGACTGAGGAACAGGGAGGCAGAGACCCAGTACTTC.

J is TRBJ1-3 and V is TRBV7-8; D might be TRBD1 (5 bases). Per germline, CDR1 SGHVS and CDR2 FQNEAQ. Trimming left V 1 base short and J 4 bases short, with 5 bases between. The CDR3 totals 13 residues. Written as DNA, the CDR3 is TGTGCCAGCAGCTTAGGGGGGGGAAACACCATATATTTT. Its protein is CASSLGGGNTIYF.

CDR3 sequence reads: CASSEAPAKAEQYV. The CDR3 DNA reads as TGTGCCAGCAGTGAAGCGCCTGCCAAGGCCGAGCAGTACGTC. This chain connects TRBV6-1 to TRBJ2-7, with D unclear. Germline V gene lookup returns CDR1 MNHNS and CDR2 SASEGT. Trimming took off 0 bases at V and 6 bases at J, with 12 bases between the two ends. The CDR3 extends over 14 amino acids.

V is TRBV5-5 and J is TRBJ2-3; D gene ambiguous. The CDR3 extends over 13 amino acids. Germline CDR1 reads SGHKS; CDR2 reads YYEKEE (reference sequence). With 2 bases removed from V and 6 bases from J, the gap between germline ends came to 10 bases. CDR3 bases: TGTGCCAGCAGCTTAATTAGTGGGGATACGCAGTATTTT. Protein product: CASSLISGDTQYF.

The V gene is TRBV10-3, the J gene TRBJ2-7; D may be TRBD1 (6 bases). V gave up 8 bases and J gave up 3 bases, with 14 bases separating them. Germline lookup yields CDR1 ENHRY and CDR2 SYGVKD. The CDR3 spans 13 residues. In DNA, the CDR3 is TGTGCCATCGGTGGGGGCAGTGGCTACGAGCAGTACTTC. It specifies CAIGGGSGYEQYF.

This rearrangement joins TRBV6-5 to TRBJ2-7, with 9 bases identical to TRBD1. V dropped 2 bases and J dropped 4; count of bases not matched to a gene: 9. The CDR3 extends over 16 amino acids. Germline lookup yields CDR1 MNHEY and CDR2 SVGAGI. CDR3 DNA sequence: TGTGCCAGCAGTTACCCCTACAGGGGGCGGCGATACGAGCAGTACGTC. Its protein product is CASSYPYRGRRYEQYV.

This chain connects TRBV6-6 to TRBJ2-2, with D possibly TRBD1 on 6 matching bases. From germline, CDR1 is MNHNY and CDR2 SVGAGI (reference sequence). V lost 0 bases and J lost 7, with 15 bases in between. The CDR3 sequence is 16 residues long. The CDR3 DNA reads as TGTGCCAGCAGTTACTCGATGGGGGCGCAGGACGGGGAGCTGTTTTTT. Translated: CASSYSMGAQDGELFF.

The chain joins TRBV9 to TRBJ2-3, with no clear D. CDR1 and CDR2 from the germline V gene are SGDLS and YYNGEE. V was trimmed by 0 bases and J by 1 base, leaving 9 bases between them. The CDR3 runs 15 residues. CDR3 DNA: TGTGCCAGCAGCGTAGAAGGGATTGGCACAGATACGCAGTATTTT. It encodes CASSVEGIGTDTQYF.

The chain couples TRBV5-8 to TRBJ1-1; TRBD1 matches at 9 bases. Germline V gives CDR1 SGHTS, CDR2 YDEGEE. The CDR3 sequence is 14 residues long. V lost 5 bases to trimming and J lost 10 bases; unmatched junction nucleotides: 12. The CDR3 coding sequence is TGTGCCAGCAGTTCGGACAGGGGCCGGGATGGAGCTTTCTTT. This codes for CASSSDRGRDGAFF.

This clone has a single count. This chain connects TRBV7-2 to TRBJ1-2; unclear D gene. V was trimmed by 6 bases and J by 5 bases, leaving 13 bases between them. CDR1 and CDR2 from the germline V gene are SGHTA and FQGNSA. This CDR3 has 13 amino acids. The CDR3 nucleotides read TGTGCCAGCAGTTCGGCCCACCAGTATGGCTACACCTTC. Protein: CASSSAHQYGYTF.

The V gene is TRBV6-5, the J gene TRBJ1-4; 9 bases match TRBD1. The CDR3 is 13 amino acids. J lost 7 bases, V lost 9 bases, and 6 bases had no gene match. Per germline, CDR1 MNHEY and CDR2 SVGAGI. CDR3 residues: CASQGQGFEKLFF. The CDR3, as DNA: TGTGCCAGTCAGGGACAGGGTTTTGAAAAACTGTTTTTT.

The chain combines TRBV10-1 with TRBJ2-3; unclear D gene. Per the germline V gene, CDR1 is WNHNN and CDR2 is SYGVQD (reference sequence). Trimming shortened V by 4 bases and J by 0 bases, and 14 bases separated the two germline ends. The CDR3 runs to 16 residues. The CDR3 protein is CASSAAEGSSTDTQYF. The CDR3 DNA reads TGCGCCAGCAGTGCGGCGGAAGGTTCTAGCACAGATACGCAGTATTTT.

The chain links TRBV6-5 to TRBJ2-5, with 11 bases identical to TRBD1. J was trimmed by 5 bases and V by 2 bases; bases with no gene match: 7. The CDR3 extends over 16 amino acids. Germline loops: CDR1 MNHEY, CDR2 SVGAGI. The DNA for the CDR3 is TGTGCCAGCAGTTACGGGGGACAGGGGGGCTACGAGACCCAGTACTTC. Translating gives CASSYGGQGGYETQYF.